This T cell receptor (beta chain) was captured by sequencing in a study of OX40 agonist ivuxolimab in advanced cancers. Across the whole study: Enrolled patients in dose escalation had cancers that were hepatocellular carcinoma, melanoma, renal cell or head and neck cancer. Three patients, one with hepatocellular carcinoma and two with cutaneous melanoma, responded partially. Notes on the study in general: More expanded clones were seen, on average, in CD8+ T cells than in CD4+.

Measured with immunoSEQ multiplex PCR; TCRdb has only the in-frame clones, and not every one. The sample consists of about 80,000 clones, about 86% of them appearing once. On cycle 4 day 1 and cycle 7 day 1, as well as at baseline, blood was sampled. Remarks on this clone: Its antigen is still unknown.

This receptor was identified in an adult with an advanced solid tumor such as melanoma, head and neck, liver or kidney cancer. The specimen was CD4+ or CD8+ T cells sorted from blood, collected in a trial of the OX40 agonist ivuxolimab.

The CDR3 nucleotides read TGCAGCGTCCTGACAGGGGGCAGGGGCGAGCAGTACTTC. As protein: CSVLTGGRGEQYF. V gene TRBV29-1 combines with J gene TRBJ2-7, with TRBD1 identical over 10 bases. V lost 6 bases, J lost 6 bases, and 8 bases stayed unmatched. CDR1 and CDR2 (germline): SQVTM, ANQGSEA. This CDR3 has 13 amino acids.